This TCR beta chain was recovered during a study of response to subunit inactivated influenza vaccine. Trimming shortened V by 5 bases and J by 0 bases, and 14 bases separated the two germline ends. Germline V gene data show CDR1 as MNHEY and CDR2 as SMNVEV (reference sequence). CDR3 length: 16 residues. This clonotype was counted between two and nine times. Antigen: not known. TCRdb reprocessed the RT-PCR reads via MiXCR and lists one record per CDR3 protein. The sample has approximately 530,000 distinct CDR3 sequences, 10% to 15% seen once. Study results and caveats: Authors suggested that a seasonal influenza vaccination recruits few new T cells each time.

Sequenced material: PBMCs from blood, taken roughly 46 days after vaccination. The V call is TRBV27, the J call TRBJ2-1; a weak D match, TRBD2 (6 bases). This sequence originates from a man aged 45-65 years who received an inactivated influenza vaccine. CDR3 amino acids: CASSRPGGSSYNEQFF. CDR3 nucleotides: TGTGCCAGCAGTAGACCCGGGGGAAGCTCCTACAATGAGCAGTTCTTC.